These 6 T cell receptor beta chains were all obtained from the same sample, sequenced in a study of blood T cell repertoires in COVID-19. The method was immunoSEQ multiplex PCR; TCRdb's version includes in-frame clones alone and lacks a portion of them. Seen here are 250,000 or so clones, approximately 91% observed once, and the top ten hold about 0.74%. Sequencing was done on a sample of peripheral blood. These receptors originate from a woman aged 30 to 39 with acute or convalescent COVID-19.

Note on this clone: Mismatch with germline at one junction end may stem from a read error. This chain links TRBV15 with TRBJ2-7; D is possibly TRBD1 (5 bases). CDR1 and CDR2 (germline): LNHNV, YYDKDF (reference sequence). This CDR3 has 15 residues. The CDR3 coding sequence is TGTGCCACCAGCGGAGAGTGGGGCAGGGTAAGGGAGCAGTACTTC. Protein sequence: CATSGEWGRVREQYF.

The DNA of the CDR3 is TGTGCCAGCATCCCAGGGGGTGACACCGGGGAGCTGTTTTTT. Translation gives CASIPGGDTGELFF. The rearrangement joins TRBV25-1 to TRBJ2-2, with 7 bases that match TRBD1. Germline CDR1 reads MGHDK; CDR2 reads SYGVNS. The ends lost 7 bases at V and 3 bases at J; junction bases unmatched: 5. The CDR3 spans 14 residues.

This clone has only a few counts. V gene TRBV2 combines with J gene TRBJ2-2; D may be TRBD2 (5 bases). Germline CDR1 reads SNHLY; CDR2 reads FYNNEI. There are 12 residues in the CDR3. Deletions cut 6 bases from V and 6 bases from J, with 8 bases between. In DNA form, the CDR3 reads TGTGCCAGCAGCCGGGAATCCGGGGAGCTGTTTTTT. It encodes CASSRESGELFF.

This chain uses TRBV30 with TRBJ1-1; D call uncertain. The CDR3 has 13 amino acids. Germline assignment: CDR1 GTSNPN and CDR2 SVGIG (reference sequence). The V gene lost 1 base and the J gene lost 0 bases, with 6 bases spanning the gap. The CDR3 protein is CAWSAGMNTEAFF. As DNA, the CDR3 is TGTGCCTGGAGTGCGGGGATGAACACTGAAGCTTTCTTT.

The CDR3: CASSTRDRGNYEQYF. The DNA for the CDR3 is TGTGCCAGCAGCACCCGGGACAGGGGCAACTACGAGCAGTACTTC. V is TRBV9 and J is TRBJ2-7; TRBD1 agrees at 10 bases. The CDR3 has 15 amino acids. Trimming at V came to 4 bases and at J to 3 bases, leaving 7 bases not matched to a gene. CDR1 SGDLS and CDR2 YYNGEE come from the germline V gene.

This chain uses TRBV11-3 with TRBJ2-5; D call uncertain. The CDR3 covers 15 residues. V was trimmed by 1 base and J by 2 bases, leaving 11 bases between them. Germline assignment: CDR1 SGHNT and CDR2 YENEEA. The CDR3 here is CASSLGSFEQETQYF. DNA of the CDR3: TGTGCCAGCAGCTTAGGAAGCTTCGAACAAGAGACCCAGTACTTC. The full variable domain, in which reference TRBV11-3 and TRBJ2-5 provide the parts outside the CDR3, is EAGVVQSPRYKIIEKKQPVAFWCNPISGHNTLYWYLQNLGQGPELLIRYENEEAVDDSQLPKDRFSAERLKGVDSTLKIQPAELGDSAVYLCASSLGSFEQETQYFGPGTRLLVL.